A single sample is the source of the 15 T cell receptor beta chains below, sequenced in a study of Graves' ophthalmopathy and Graves' hyperthyroidism. Amplifying from RNA transcripts, the study obtained TCR beta CDR3 regions. HTBI-primed first-round RT-PCR preceded second-round multiplex PCR. One entry per CDR3 protein, called by TCRdb with MiXCR from the multiplex PCR reads. Altogether roughly 400,000 distinct CDR3 sequences are present, around 18% being singletons, with the ten largest covering approximately 1.4%. Specimen: peripheral blood. The receptors shown here come from a woman between 18 and 30 years old with Graves' ophthalmopathy.

This clonotype was recorded at least ten times. The chain links TRBV6-5 to TRBJ2-5, with no clear D. Trimming removed 6 bases from V and 5 bases from J, with 13 bases in between. The germline V gene has CDR1 MNHEY and CDR2 SVGAGI. The CDR3 is 13 residues long. The chain's CDR3 is CASSPVFTETQYF. The CDR3 bases are TGTGCCAGCAGCCCCGTCTTCACCGAGACCCAGTACTTC.

The rearrangement uses TRBV3-1 and TRBJ2-7, with TRBD2 matching over 7 bases. The CDR3 has 14 residues. From germline, CDR1 is LGHDT and CDR2 YNNKEL (reference sequence). Trimming cost V 1 base and J 4 bases; bases outside gene matches: 4. This CDR3 reads CASSQVGEGYEQYF. In nucleotides, the CDR3 is TGTGCCAGCAGCCAAGTTGGGGAGGGGTACGAGCAGTACTTC.

Many counts were recorded for this clonotype. The chain links TRBV6-5 to TRBJ2-7; 12 bases match TRBD1. From germline, CDR1 is MNHEY and CDR2 SVGAGI. This CDR3 contains 15 residues. The junction had 5 bases not matched to a gene; V was cut back by 2 bases and J by 6 bases. The CDR3 sequence is CASSYPGQGALEQYF. In nucleotides, the CDR3 is TGTGCCAGCAGTTACCCGGGACAGGGGGCTCTCGAGCAGTACTTC.

This clonotype occurred many times. The chain carries TRBV28 and TRBJ2-2; D gene ambiguous. The germline V gene encodes CDR1 MDHEN and CDR2 SYDVKM. The CDR3 is made up of 16 amino acids. The CDR3 sequence: CAPNLSRLTNTGELFF. The CDR3, as DNA: TGTGCACCCAACCTCTCCCGCTTAACGAACACCGGGGAGCTGTTTTTT.

J is TRBJ1-1 and V is TRBV7-9; D remains ambiguous. The CDR3 is 12 residues long. CDR1 and CDR2 from the germline V gene are SEHNR and FQNEAQ (reference sequence). Trimming shortened V by 4 bases and J by 7 bases, and 10 bases separated the two germline ends. CDR3: CASSWGLDEAFF. The DNA of the CDR3 is TGTGCCAGCAGCTGGGGTCTCGATGAAGCTTTCTTT.

There are many counts of this clonotype. The chain recombines TRBV15 with TRBJ2-2, with 9 positions matching TRBD1. The CDR3 totals 15 residues. The germline CDR1 and CDR2 sequences are LNHNV and YYDKDF (reference sequence). The J segment lost 4 bases and the V segment lost 1 base, leaving 1 base of the junction unmatched. The CDR3: CATSRADRGTGELFF. The CDR3 bases are TGTGCCACCAGCAGAGCGGACAGGGGCACCGGGGAGCTGTTTTTT.

This clonotype was counted ten times or more. The chain's CDR3 is CASSREARGRNEAFF. In DNA, the CDR3 is TGTGCCAGTAGTAGAGAGGCCCGGGGTCGAAATGAAGCTTTCTTT. V is TRBV19 and J is TRBJ1-1; D gene unclear. From germline, CDR1 is LNHDA and CDR2 SQIVND (reference sequence). V lost 4 bases and J lost 7, with 19 bases in between. CDR3 size: 15 residues.

This clonotype was seen at least ten times. This rearrangement joins TRBV10-3 to TRBJ2-7, with 7 bases that match TRBD2. Per the germline V gene, CDR1 is ENHRY and CDR2 is SYGVKD. The CDR3 contains 12 residues. The V and J ends lost 10 bases and 6 bases, in that order; junction bases with no gene match: 9. The CDR3 region has the DNA TGTGCCACCTTGCCAAGGGAGGGCGAGCAGTACTTC. Residues: CATLPREGEQYF.

This clonotype was picked up many times. This chain connects TRBV5-6 to TRBJ2-5; perhaps TRBD2 as D (5 bases). Trimming cost V 0 bases and J 4 bases, with 13 bases left between them. The CDR3 extends over 15 amino acids. The germline V gene has CDR1 SGHDT and CDR2 YYEEEE. CDR3: CASSLVRAGTETQYF. CDR3 nucleotides: TGTGCCAGCAGCTTGGTGAGGGCAGGAACAGAGACCCAGTACTTC.

Ten or more counts support this clonotype. This chain joins TRBV6-2 or TRBV6-3 and TRBJ2-7; TRBD1 might be the D (5 bases). Trimming removed 0 bases from V and 6 bases from J, with 18 bases in between. The CDR3 extends over 16 amino acids. Per the germline V gene, CDR1 is MNHEY and CDR2 is SVGEGT. CDR3 in DNA: TGTGCCAGCAGTTACTCGGCAGGGATTACAACAGGCGAGCAGTACTTC. Protein: CASSYSAGITTGEQYF.

The sample holds many counts of this clonotype. V is TRBV5-1 and J is TRBJ2-2, with 7 bases identical to TRBD2. CDR1 and CDR2 from the germline V gene are SGHRS and YFSETQ. CDR3 length: 14 residues. V lost 4 bases and J lost 6; bases outside the gene matches: 6. CDR3 sequence reads: CASSRSGAAGELFF. In DNA, the CDR3 is TGCGCCAGCAGCAGAAGCGGGGCGGCCGGGGAGCTGTTTTTT.

This clonotype was picked up many times. The chain uses TRBV7-9 and TRBJ2-5; TRBD1 matches at 8 bases. CDR3 length: 14 residues. V was pared by 5 bases and J by 3 bases, with 5 bases of the junction left unmatched. Germline lookup yields CDR1 SEHNR and CDR2 FQNEAQ (reference sequence). The DNA of the CDR3 is TGTGCCAGCAGCCGTCAGGGACAGGAAGAGACCCAGTACTTC. Translating it yields CASSRQGQEETQYF.

In this sample, this clonotype turned up many times. The V call is TRBV6-2 or TRBV6-3, the J call TRBJ2-2; maybe TRBD1 (5 bases). The V end was cut by 2 bases, the J end by 7 bases, with 5 bases between. This CDR3 comprises 12 residues. Germline loops: CDR1 MNHEY, CDR2 SVGEGT. The CDR3: CASSYRGGELFF. CDR3 nucleotides: TGTGCCAGCAGTTACAGGGGCGGGGAGCTGTTTTTT.

This clonotype was observed at least ten times. The J gene is TRBJ1-2, the V gene TRBV6-2 or TRBV6-3; no firm D call. V lost 5 bases and J 6 bases, leaving 7 bases between the germline ends. This CDR3 is 11 amino acids long. Germline V gives CDR1 MNHEY, CDR2 SVGEGT. This CDR3 is CASSPQDGYTF. As DNA, the CDR3 is TGTGCCAGCAGTCCCCAGGATGGCTACACCTTC.

This clonotype has at least ten counts. This chain uses TRBV5-1 with TRBJ2-7; no firm D call. The CDR3 runs to 13 residues. CDR1 and CDR2 from the germline V gene are SGHRS and YFSETQ. The V end lost 2 bases, the J end lost 6 bases, and 12 bases lay between the germline ends. CDR3 region: CASSFRPNSEQYF. The CDR3 DNA follows: TGCGCCAGCAGCTTCCGGCCGAATTCCGAGCAGTACTTC. Variable domain in full (rest from reference TRBV5-1 and TRBJ2-7): KAGVTQTPRYLIKTRGQQVTLSCSPISGHRSVSWYQQTPGQGLQFLFEYFSETQRNKGNFPGRFSGRQFSNSRSEMNVSTLELGDSALYLCASSFRPNSEQYFGPGTRLTVT.